This T cell receptor (beta chain) was captured in a study of tissue T cells after allogeneic stem cell transplantation. Time point of the sample: mouse harvest day 7 after allogeneic transplant. The graft held 10^6 splenic CD5+ T cells and 10^7 T-cell-depleted bone marrow cells. This mouse GVHD model was MHC-mismatched B6 to BALB/c, profiled day 7 or 14. In this sample, this clone is large. The antigen is not known. All gene names here are mouse names. The read halts 1 residue ahead of the CDR3 end, with the missing end drawn from the germline J gene. Sequenced by immunoSEQ multiplex PCR; TCRdb stores in-frame clones only, minus some. The sample has under 8,000 clones, about 48% seen once. The study's findings and limits: Which tissue TCRs were alloreactive or antigen-specific was not determined. Some clones might be persisting host cells. Across patients, clones rarely overlapped, yet motif clusters were shared tissue-specifically.

Germline assignment: CDR1 SGHSN and CDR2 HYEKVE. Trimming stripped 2 bases from V and 3 bases from J, with 6 bases between. The length of the CDR3 is 12 residues. Sequencing used lymph node tissue. This chain uses TRBV12-1 with TRBJ1-1; D gene uncertain. The clonotype was recovered from a female BALB/c mouse given C57BL/6 T cells with graft-versus-host disease after an allogeneic hematopoietic cell transplant. Incomplete CDR3 DNA: TGTGCCAGCTCTCGCGGGGACACAGAAGTCTTC. Protein product: CASSRGDTEVF. The complete CDR3 sequence is CASSRGDTEVFF.